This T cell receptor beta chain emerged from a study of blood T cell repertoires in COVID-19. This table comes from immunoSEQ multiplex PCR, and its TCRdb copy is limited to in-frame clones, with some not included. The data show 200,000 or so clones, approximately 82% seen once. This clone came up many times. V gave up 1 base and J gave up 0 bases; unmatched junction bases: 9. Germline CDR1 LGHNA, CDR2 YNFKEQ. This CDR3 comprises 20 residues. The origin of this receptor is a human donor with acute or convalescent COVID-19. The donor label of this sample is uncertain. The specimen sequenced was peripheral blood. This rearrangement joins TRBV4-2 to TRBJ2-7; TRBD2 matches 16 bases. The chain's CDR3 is CASSQVLRGLAGGSSYEQYF. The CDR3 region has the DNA TGTGCCAGCAGCCAAGTCCTAAGGGGACTAGCGGGAGGGTCCTCCTACGAGCAGTACTTC.